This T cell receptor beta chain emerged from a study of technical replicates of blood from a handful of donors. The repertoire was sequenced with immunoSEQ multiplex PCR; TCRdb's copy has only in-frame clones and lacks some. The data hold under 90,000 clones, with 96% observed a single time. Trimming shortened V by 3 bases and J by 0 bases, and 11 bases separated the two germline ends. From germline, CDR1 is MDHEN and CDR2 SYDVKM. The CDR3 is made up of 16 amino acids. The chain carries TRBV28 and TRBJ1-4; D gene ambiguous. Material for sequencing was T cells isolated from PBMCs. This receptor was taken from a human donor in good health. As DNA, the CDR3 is TGTGCCAGCAGTTTTCGGGGAGTAGCAACTAATGAAAAACTGTTTTTT. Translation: CASSFRGVATNEKLFF.